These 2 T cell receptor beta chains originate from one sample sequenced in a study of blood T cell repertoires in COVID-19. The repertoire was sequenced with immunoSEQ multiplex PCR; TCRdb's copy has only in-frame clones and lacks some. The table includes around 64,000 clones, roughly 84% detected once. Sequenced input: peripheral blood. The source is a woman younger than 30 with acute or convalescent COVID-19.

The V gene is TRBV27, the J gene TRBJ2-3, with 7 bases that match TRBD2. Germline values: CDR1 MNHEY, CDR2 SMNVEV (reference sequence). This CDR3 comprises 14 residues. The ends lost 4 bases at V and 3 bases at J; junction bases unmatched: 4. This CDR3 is CASSSIAGTDTQYF. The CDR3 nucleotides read TGTGCCAGCAGTTCTATAGCGGGTACAGATACGCAGTATTTT.

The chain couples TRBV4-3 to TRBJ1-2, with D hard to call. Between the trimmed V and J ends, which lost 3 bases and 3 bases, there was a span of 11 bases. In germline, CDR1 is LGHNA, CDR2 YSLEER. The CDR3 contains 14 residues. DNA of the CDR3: TGCGCCAGCAGCCATGTGTCAGGCGACTATGGCTACACCTTC. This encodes CASSHVSGDYGYTF.